A selection of T cell receptor beta chains follows, all from one sample in a study of T cells in Graves' hyperthyroidism and ophthalmopathy. TCRdb redid the calling of the multiplex PCR reads with MiXCR, one entry per CDR3 protein. In the table there are nearly 600,000 distinct CDR3 sequences, approximately 14% of which are singletons. Sequenced: blood. Receptor source: a young woman with Graves' ophthalmopathy. The CDR3 runs from the conserved cysteine through the conserved F or W. D genes are given only for firm matches. Size is stated for part of the rows, as once, few or many counts, or as a class when the clone is expanded.

abundance: few
v_gene: TRBV10-3
d_gene: NA
j_gene: TRBJ1-6
CDR3nt: TGTGCCATCAGTGTAGGGCAGCAAAATTCACCCCTCCACTTT
CDR3aa: CAISVGQQNSPLHF

abundance: NA
v_gene: TRBV7-2
d_gene: NA
j_gene: TRBJ2-2
CDR3nt: TGTGCCAGCAGACCCAGGGGCGGGAACACCGGGGAGCTGTTTTTT
CDR3aa: CASRPRGGNTGELFF

abundance: many
v_gene: TRBV29-1
d_gene: NA
j_gene: TRBJ2-5
CDR3nt: TGCAGCGTTGAAGTTTCCTTCCACGAGACCCAGTACTTC
CDR3aa: CSVEVSFHETQYF

abundance: NA
v_gene: TRBV7-9
d_gene: TRBD1
j_gene: TRBJ1-2
CDR3nt: TGTGCCAGCAGCTTCGCGGACAGGGACTATGGCTACACCTTC
CDR3aa: CASSFADRDYGYTF

abundance: many
v_gene: TRBV7-2
d_gene: NA
j_gene: TRBJ2-5
CDR3nt: TGTGCCAGCAGCTTAGCGGGAGCTAGCAGACAAGAGACCCAGTACTTC
CDR3aa: CASSLAGASRQETQYF

abundance: many
v_gene: TRBV20-1
d_gene: NA
j_gene: TRBJ2-7
CDR3nt: TGCAGTGCTAGAGATGGGGGCCCCCTAAGATGGGAGCAGTACTTC
CDR3aa: CSARDGGPLRWEQYF

abundance: many
v_gene: TRBV7-2
d_gene: TRBD2
j_gene: TRBJ2-3
CDR3nt: TGTGCCAGCAGCGCCAGACTAGCGGGATCGACAGATACGCAGTATTTT
CDR3aa: CASSARLAGSTDTQYF

abundance: many
v_gene: TRBV2
d_gene: NA
j_gene: TRBJ2-6
CDR3nt: TGTGCCTGCACGGAGCGCTCTGGGGCCAACGTCCTGACTTTC
CDR3aa: CACTERSGANVLTF

abundance: NA
v_gene: TRBV29-1
d_gene: TRBD1
j_gene: TRBJ2-4
CDR3nt: TGCAGCGGACGGGACAGGGGTAGAGATATTCAGTACTTC
CDR3aa: CSGRDRGRDIQYF

abundance: many
v_gene: TRBV28
d_gene: NA
j_gene: TRBJ1-1
CDR3nt: TGTGCCAGCACTCGGGTGGCACGGGACACTGAAGCTTTCTTT
CDR3aa: CASTRVARDTEAFF

abundance: many
v_gene: TRBV4-2
d_gene: TRBD1
j_gene: TRBJ1-1
CDR3nt: TGTGCCAGCAGCCAAGGGGACAGGGAGACCACTGAAGCTTTCTTT
CDR3aa: CASSQGDRETTEAFF

abundance: many
v_gene: TRBV7-9
d_gene: TRBD2
j_gene: TRBJ2-1
CDR3nt: TGTGCCAGCAGCGCGACCGGGACTAGCTACAATGAGCAGTTCTTC
CDR3aa: CASSATGTSYNEQFF

abundance: NA
v_gene: TRBV7-9
d_gene: NA
j_gene: TRBJ1-5
CDR3nt: TGTGCCAGCAGCGCCGGTAGCAATCAGCCCCAGCATTTT
CDR3aa: CASSAGSNQPQHF

abundance: NA
v_gene: TRBV6-1
d_gene: TRBD1
j_gene: TRBJ1-2
CDR3nt: TGTGCCACGACGACAGGGGCGAACTATGGCTACACCTTC
CDR3aa: CATTTGANYGYTF

abundance: many
v_gene: TRBV4-3
d_gene: TRBD2
j_gene: TRBJ2-2
CDR3nt: TGCGCCAGCAGCCAGCTAGCGGGATGGGCTGGGGAGCTGTTTTTT
CDR3aa: CASSQLAGWAGELFF

abundance: many
v_gene: TRBV27
d_gene: TRBD1
j_gene: TRBJ1-2
CDR3nt: TGTGCCAGCAGGGACAGGGTGGGATCTAACTATGGCTACACCTTC
CDR3aa: CASRDRVGSNYGYTF

abundance: many
v_gene: TRBV7-9
d_gene: NA
j_gene: TRBJ2-1
CDR3nt: TGTGCCAGCGCTACGGGGCCGGGGAGCAATGAGCAGTTCTTC
CDR3aa: CASATGPGSNEQFF

abundance: NA
v_gene: TRBV24-1
d_gene: NA
j_gene: TRBJ1-2
CDR3nt: TGTGCCACCAGTGAAGCTAACTATGGCTACACCTTC
CDR3aa: CATSEANYGYTF

abundance: many
v_gene: TRBV7-9
d_gene: TRBD1
j_gene: TRBJ2-1
CDR3nt: TGTGCCAGCCTCGGTCCAGGGACAGCCCTCAATGAGCAGTTCTTC
CDR3aa: CASLGPGTALNEQFF

abundance: many
v_gene: TRBV12-3/TRBV12-4
d_gene: NA
j_gene: TRBJ1-5
CDR3nt: TGTGCCAGCAGACAGGGAGAAGATCAGCCCCAGCATTTT
CDR3aa: CASRQGEDQPQHF

abundance: NA
v_gene: TRBV9
d_gene: TRBD1
j_gene: TRBJ1-2
CDR3nt: TGTGCCGGATCTCAGCACGGGACAGATAACTATGGCTACACCTTC
CDR3aa: CAGSQHGTDNYGYTF

abundance: many
v_gene: TRBV6-6
d_gene: NA
j_gene: TRBJ1-1
CDR3nt: TGTGCCAGCAGTTACTCGAAGAGAGGGGTTGGCGAAATGAACACTGAAGCTTTCTTT
CDR3aa: CASSYSKRGVGEMNTEAFF

abundance: many
v_gene: TRBV14
d_gene: NA
j_gene: TRBJ1-1
CDR3nt: TGTGCCAGCAGCACCGTCGCAGGGGTGGACACTGAAGCTTTCTTT
CDR3aa: CASSTVAGVDTEAFF

abundance: many
v_gene: TRBV5-1
d_gene: NA
j_gene: TRBJ2-3
CDR3nt: TGCGCCAGCAGCTCCAGACAGCTTAGAGGCACAGATACGCAGTATTTT
CDR3aa: CASSSRQLRGTDTQYF

abundance: many
v_gene: TRBV12-3/TRBV12-4
d_gene: TRBD2
j_gene: TRBJ2-7
CDR3nt: TGTGCCAGCAGTCCACACGGACTAGCGGGAGGCAAGCAGTACTTC
CDR3aa: CASSPHGLAGGKQYF

abundance: NA
v_gene: TRBV4-3
d_gene: TRBD1
j_gene: TRBJ2-6
CDR3nt: TGCGCCAGCGCCCATGGGACAGGGTGCCCTGGGGCCAACGTCCTGACTTTC
CDR3aa: CASAHGTGCPGANVLTF

abundance: NA
v_gene: TRBV2
d_gene: NA
j_gene: TRBJ1-4
CDR3nt: TGTGCCAGCAGTCCCCGATCTTTTAATGAAAAACTGTTTTTT
CDR3aa: CASSPRSFNEKLFF

abundance: many
v_gene: TRBV12-3/TRBV12-4
d_gene: NA
j_gene: TRBJ2-1
CDR3nt: TGTGCCAGCAGTTCTCATTCACAGGGTTCCGCCTACAATGAGCAGTTCTTC
CDR3aa: CASSSHSQGSAYNEQFF

abundance: NA
v_gene: TRBV28
d_gene: NA
j_gene: TRBJ2-1
CDR3nt: TGTGCCAGCAGTTACCCCGTTTTGGGGGGCAATGAGCAGTTCTTC
CDR3aa: CASSYPVLGGNEQFF

abundance: many
v_gene: TRBV11-2
d_gene: TRBD2
j_gene: TRBJ2-7
CDR3nt: TGTGCCAGCGGGGCTAGCGGCTCCTACGAGCAGTACTTC
CDR3aa: CASGASGSYEQYF

abundance: many
v_gene: TRBV5-1
d_gene: NA
j_gene: TRBJ1-1
CDR3nt: TGCGCCAGCAGCTTATCCAGGGGTTGGAAAACTGAAGCTTTCTTT
CDR3aa: CASSLSRGWKTEAFF

abundance: NA
v_gene: TRBV5-6
d_gene: NA
j_gene: TRBJ2-6
CDR3nt: TGTGCCAGCAGCTTGATCAGCGTCTCTGGGGCCAACGTCCTGACTTTC
CDR3aa: CASSLISVSGANVLTF

abundance: many
v_gene: TRBV30
d_gene: NA
j_gene: TRBJ1-5
CDR3nt: TGTGCCTGGAGGGAAGACCGGTATAGCAATCAGCCCCAGCATTTT
CDR3aa: CAWREDRYSNQPQHF

abundance: many
v_gene: TRBV20-1
d_gene: TRBD2
j_gene: TRBJ2-7
CDR3nt: TGCAGTGCTAGTGACTCTAGCGGGAGTGTAGACGAGCAGTACTTC
CDR3aa: CSASDSSGSVDEQYF

abundance: few
v_gene: TRBV4-1
d_gene: NA
j_gene: TRBJ1-2
CDR3nt: TGCGCCAGCAGCCAAGATACGGTCAGGGTTTATGGCTACACCTTC
CDR3aa: CASSQDTVRVYGYTF

abundance: once
v_gene: TRBV5-8
d_gene: NA
j_gene: TRBJ2-4
CDR3nt: TGTGCCAGCAATTGGGACCGAAACATTCAGTACTTC
CDR3aa: CASNWDRNIQYF

abundance: many
v_gene: TRBV7-8
d_gene: NA
j_gene: TRBJ1-1
CDR3nt: TGTGCCAGCAGCGCCAAAGCGGACACTGAAGCTTTCTTT
CDR3aa: CASSAKADTEAFF

abundance: many
v_gene: TRBV6-1
d_gene: NA
j_gene: TRBJ2-7
CDR3nt: TGTGCCAGCAGGTTCTCTAGCGCCAGCTCCTACGAGCAGTACTTC
CDR3aa: CASRFSSASSYEQYF

abundance: NA
v_gene: TRBV20-1
d_gene: NA
j_gene: TRBJ2-5
CDR3nt: TGCAGTGCTAGAGGCGGGGGTGGGGGGCTAGAGACCCAGTACTTC
CDR3aa: CSARGGGGGLETQYF

abundance: few
v_gene: TRBV4-1
d_gene: NA
j_gene: TRBJ2-5
CDR3nt: TGCGCCAGCAGACCCGGGAAGGCAGGCCGGGCGGAGACCCAGTACTTC
CDR3aa: CASRPGKAGRAETQYF

abundance: few
v_gene: TRBV5-1
d_gene: NA
j_gene: TRBJ1-3
CDR3nt: TGCGCCAGCAGTTTCGAGGGCTCTGGAAACACCATATATTTT
CDR3aa: CASSFEGSGNTIYF

abundance: many
v_gene: TRBV7-9
d_gene: NA
j_gene: TRBJ2-7
CDR3nt: TGTGCCAGCACCTCTACGGCAGTGTGGGACGAGCAGTACTTC
CDR3aa: CASTSTAVWDEQYF

abundance: NA
v_gene: TRBV6-1
d_gene: TRBD1
j_gene: TRBJ1-5
CDR3nt: TGTGCCAGCAGCTCACAGGGGTCAAGTCAGCTCCAGCATTTT
CDR3aa: CASSSQGSSQLQHF

abundance: many
v_gene: TRBV7-6
d_gene: TRBD2
j_gene: TRBJ2-3
CDR3nt: TGTGCCAGCAGCTCCCTAGATAGCGGGATTACAGATACGCAGTATTTT
CDR3aa: CASSSLDSGITDTQYF

abundance: NA
v_gene: TRBV5-4
d_gene: NA
j_gene: TRBJ2-4
CDR3nt: TGTGCCAGCAGCCCTGCTTTGTCTGCCAAAAACATTCAGTACTTC
CDR3aa: CASSPALSAKNIQYF

abundance: few
v_gene: TRBV2
d_gene: NA
j_gene: TRBJ2-3
CDR3nt: TGTGCCAGCATTCCCAGGGGAGATACGCAGTATTTT
CDR3aa: CASIPRGDTQYF

abundance: many
v_gene: TRBV30
d_gene: NA
j_gene: TRBJ2-5
CDR3nt: TGTGCCTGGAACTCAGGGGCGCCAGAGACCCAGTACTTC
CDR3aa: CAWNSGAPETQYF

abundance: few
v_gene: TRBV7-2
d_gene: NA
j_gene: TRBJ2-7
CDR3nt: TGTGCCAGCAGCTTAGGACAGACCTCCGAGCAGTACTTC
CDR3aa: CASSLGQTSEQYF